The clone carrying this T cell receptor (beta chain) was counted once. Using immunoSEQ multiplex PCR, the repertoire was profiled, and TCRdb retains in-frame clones only, with some absent. The sample contains more than 140,000 clones, 84% of which appear only once. This sample was included in a study of blood T cell repertoires in COVID-19. V dropped 6 bases and J dropped 6 bases, with 12 bases sitting between them. CDR3 length equals 13 residues. Germline CDR1 GTSNPN, CDR2 SVGIG (reference sequence). This chain connects TRBV30 to TRBJ1-6; D is unclear. This receptor was obtained from a woman aged 45-65 years in a cohort sampled during active or convalescent COVID-19. The sample taken for sequencing was peripheral blood. In DNA, the CDR3 is TGTGCCTGTCGGGGAGCTTTTAATTCACCCCTCCACTTT. Translating it yields CACRGAFNSPLHF.